These T cell receptor beta chains were read from a single sample in a study of blood T cell repertoires in COVID-19. TCRdb's table, derived via immunoSEQ multiplex PCR, lists solely in-frame clones and lacks some. The data show under 85,000 clones, with 80% to 90% seen just once and around 5% held by the top ten. Input material: peripheral blood. The source is a man aged 50 or older with active COVID-19. CDR3s include the opening cysteine and the closing phenylalanine or tryptophan. The D gene is left open where the match is weak. Clone size is stated in some rows and not others, as once, few, many or a class when expanded.

J gene: TRBJ2-3; D gene: TRBD1; V gene: TRBV18; clone size: -; CDR3 length: 16; CDR3 DNA: TGTGCCAGCTCACCCCGACGGGACAGGGGGATAGATACGCAGTATTTT; CDR3 protein: CASSPRRDRGIDTQYF
J gene: TRBJ1-4; D gene: -; V gene: TRBV28; clone size: -; CDR3 length: 15; CDR3 DNA: TGTGCCAGCAGTTCCGGGGGGGGAGCTAATGAAAAACTGTTTTTT; CDR3 protein: CASSSGGGANEKLFF
J gene: TRBJ1-6; D gene: -; V gene: TRBV5-1; clone size: few; CDR3 length: 14; CDR3 DNA: TGCGCCAGCAGCGCGCGCCGCGGGGATTCACCCCTCCACTTT; CDR3 protein: CASSARRGDSPLHF
J gene: TRBJ1-6; D gene: TRBD1; V gene: TRBV2; clone size: -; CDR3 length: 13; CDR3 DNA: TGTGCCAGCCTCGACAGGGTAGGATCACCCCTCCACTTT; CDR3 protein: CASLDRVGSPLHF
J gene: TRBJ2-3; D gene: -; V gene: TRBV12-3/TRBV12-4; clone size: few; CDR3 length: 12; CDR3 DNA: TGTGCCAGCAGGGTGGGAAGGGGTACGCAGTATTTT; CDR3 protein: CASRVGRGTQYF
J gene: TRBJ1-3; D gene: -; V gene: TRBV6-5; clone size: -; CDR3 length: 15; CDR3 DNA: TGTGCCAGCAGTTACTCATCCCACTCTGGAAACACCATATATTTT; CDR3 protein: CASSYSSHSGNTIYF
J gene: TRBJ2-5; D gene: -; V gene: TRBV14; clone size: -; CDR3 length: 15; CDR3 DNA: TGTGCCAGCAGCCTACAGGGTTTAGCCCAAGAGACCCAGTACTTC; CDR3 protein: CASSLQGLAQETQYF
J gene: TRBJ1-5; D gene: TRBD1; V gene: TRBV5-1; clone size: -; CDR3 length: 15; CDR3 DNA: TGCGCCAGCAGCGCGACAGGGGCAGATATTCAGCCCCAGCATTTT; CDR3 protein: CASSATGADIQPQHF
J gene: TRBJ2-7; D gene: TRBD2; V gene: TRBV4-1; clone size: few; CDR3 length: 18; CDR3 DNA: TGCGCCAGCAGCCAAGACCCCGTGGGGCGGGGGAATAGCTACGAGCAGTACTTC; CDR3 protein: CASSQDPVGRGNSYEQYF
J gene: TRBJ2-1; D gene: TRBD1; V gene: TRBV10-1; clone size: -; CDR3 length: 16; CDR3 DNA: TGCGCCAGCACAGCCTTAGGGGGCGACATTCTCAATGAGCAGTTCTTC; CDR3 protein: CASTALGGDILNEQFF
J gene: TRBJ1-5; D gene: -; V gene: TRBV2; clone size: -; CDR3 length: 15; CDR3 DNA: TGTGCCAGCAGTGAAGGCAGACTGTTCAATCAGCCCCAGCATTTT; CDR3 protein: CASSEGRLFNQPQHF
J gene: TRBJ2-1; D gene: TRBD2; V gene: TRBV9; clone size: -; CDR3 length: 17; CDR3 DNA: TGTGCCAGCAGCGTAGGGGGTCCCACTAGCGGGGAGAATGAGCAGTTCTTC; CDR3 protein: CASSVGGPTSGENEQFF
J gene: TRBJ2-1; D gene: -; V gene: TRBV11-3; clone size: -; CDR3 length: 15; CDR3 DNA: TGTGCCAGCAGCTTAATGTCTGGAGGAGGCAATGAGCAGTTCTTC; CDR3 protein: CASSLMSGGGNEQFF
J gene: TRBJ2-7; D gene: TRBD2; V gene: TRBV4-3; clone size: -; CDR3 length: 15; CDR3 DNA: TGCGCCAGCAGCCAAGTAGCGGGACCCTTTCGGGAGCAGTACTTC; CDR3 protein: CASSQVAGPFREQYF
J gene: TRBJ1-4; D gene: -; V gene: TRBV7-9; clone size: -; CDR3 length: 13; CDR3 DNA: TGTGCCAGCACAGGGGCAACTAATGAAAAACTGTTTTTT; CDR3 protein: CASTGATNEKLFF
J gene: TRBJ1-3; D gene: TRBD1; V gene: TRBV7-2; clone size: -; CDR3 length: 14; CDR3 DNA: TGTGCCAGCAGCATAGGGACAGCCCGAAACACCATATATTTT; CDR3 protein: CASSIGTARNTIYF
J gene: TRBJ2-5; D gene: TRBD1; V gene: TRBV5-1; clone size: -; CDR3 length: 16; CDR3 DNA: TGCGCCAGCAGCTTGGCCCGGACAGGGCTGGAAGAGACCCAGTACTTC; CDR3 protein: CASSLARTGLEETQYF
J gene: TRBJ2-2; D gene: TRBD2; V gene: TRBV7-2; clone size: -; CDR3 length: 18; CDR3 DNA: TGTGCCAGCGCCGGGTCTAGCGGGAGGGCCCTTCTATCCGGGGAGCTGTTTTTT; CDR3 protein: CASAGSSGRALLSGELFF
J gene: TRBJ2-5; D gene: TRBD2; V gene: TRBV5-6; clone size: -; CDR3 length: 17; CDR3 DNA: TGTGCCAGCAGCCCGGAAATGGGGACTAGCGTCCCAGAGACCCAGTACTTC; CDR3 protein: CASSPEMGTSVPETQYF
J gene: TRBJ2-3; D gene: TRBD2; V gene: TRBV5-1; clone size: -; CDR3 length: 15; CDR3 DNA: TGCGCCAGCAGCTTGGGTCTAGCGGATACAGATACGCAGTATTTT; CDR3 protein: CASSLGLADTDTQYF
J gene: TRBJ2-1; D gene: TRBD1; V gene: TRBV5-8; clone size: -; CDR3 length: 15; CDR3 DNA: TGTGCCAGCAGCTTATTAACAGGGGGCTACAATGAGCAGTTCTTC; CDR3 protein: CASSLLTGGYNEQFF
J gene: TRBJ1-3; D gene: -; V gene: TRBV5-1; clone size: -; CDR3 length: 13; CDR3 DNA: TGCGCCAGCAGCTTGGTGGAGGGTGGTACCATATATTTT; CDR3 protein: CASSLVEGGTIYF
J gene: TRBJ2-5; D gene: TRBD1; V gene: TRBV28; clone size: -; CDR3 length: 15; CDR3 DNA: TGTGCCAGCAGTTCTGGACAGGGTACTCAAGAGACCCAGTACTTC; CDR3 protein: CASSSGQGTQETQYF
J gene: TRBJ2-7; D gene: -; V gene: TRBV13; clone size: -; CDR3 length: 15; CDR3 DNA: TGTGCCAGCAGCCAGGGGCCCCAGGGAGTCTACGAGCAGTACTTC; CDR3 protein: CASSQGPQGVYEQYF
J gene: TRBJ2-2; D gene: -; V gene: TRBV9; clone size: -; CDR3 length: 17; CDR3 DNA: TGTGCCAGCAGTGACGGGGAGCGCTCGTTGGACACCGGGGAGCTGTTTTTT; CDR3 protein: CASSDGERSLDTGELFF
J gene: TRBJ1-2; D gene: -; V gene: TRBV27; clone size: -; CDR3 length: 15; CDR3 DNA: TGTGCCAGCCGACCTCTGGGACAATCAACCTATGGCTACACCTTC; CDR3 protein: CASRPLGQSTYGYTF
J gene: TRBJ2-7; D gene: TRBD1; V gene: TRBV20-1; clone size: -; CDR3 length: 15; CDR3 DNA: TGCAGTGCTAGTTCGGGACAGGGGCCCCTCTACGAGCAGTACTTC; CDR3 protein: CSASSGQGPLYEQYF
J gene: TRBJ1-5; D gene: TRBD1; V gene: TRBV28; clone size: -; CDR3 length: 15; CDR3 DNA: TGTGCCAGCAGCCGGGGGGGACAGACCAATCAGCCCCAGCATTTT; CDR3 protein: CASSRGGQTNQPQHF
J gene: TRBJ1-4; D gene: TRBD1; V gene: TRBV7-6; clone size: -; CDR3 length: 13; CDR3 DNA: TGTGCCAGCAGCGGTTCCGGGACAGGGGACTTCCATTTT; CDR3 protein: CASSGSGTGDFHF
J gene: TRBJ2-1; D gene: -; V gene: TRBV5-1; clone size: -; CDR3 length: 15; CDR3 DNA: TGCGCCAGCAGCATTCCCGGGACTTCCACCAATGAGCAGTTCTTC; CDR3 protein: CASSIPGTSTNEQFF
J gene: TRBJ2-1; D gene: TRBD2; V gene: TRBV2; clone size: -; CDR3 length: 16; CDR3 DNA: TGTGCCAGCAGTGATTTAGCGGGGGGGCAAGGCAATGAGCAGTTCTTC; CDR3 protein: CASSDLAGGQGNEQFF
J gene: TRBJ2-7; D gene: -; V gene: TRBV5-4; clone size: -; CDR3 length: 17; CDR3 DNA: TGTGCCAGCAGCTTGGGGGGTGGGCAGGCTTACCGGGGCGAGCAGTACTTC; CDR3 protein: CASSLGGGQAYRGEQYF
J gene: TRBJ2-7; D gene: TRBD2; V gene: TRBV7-2; clone size: -; CDR3 length: 12; CDR3 DNA: TGTGCCAGCAGCTTAGCGGGAGGGGAGCAGTACTTC; CDR3 protein: CASSLAGGEQYF
J gene: TRBJ2-7; D gene: TRBD1; V gene: TRBV30; clone size: once; CDR3 length: 14; CDR3 DNA: TGTGCCTGGAGTCCCGGGGACAGCTACTACGAGCAGTACTTC; CDR3 protein: CAWSPGDSYYEQYF
J gene: TRBJ1-2; D gene: TRBD1; V gene: TRBV19; clone size: -; CDR3 length: 12; CDR3 DNA: TGTGCCAGTAGTGCAGGGGGGTATGGCTACACCTTC; CDR3 protein: CASSAGGYGYTF
J gene: TRBJ1-5; D gene: -; V gene: TRBV6-1; clone size: -; CDR3 length: 13; CDR3 DNA: TGTGCCAGCAGTGAAGCGCCAGGGCAGCCCCAGCATTTT; CDR3 protein: CASSEAPGQPQHF
J gene: TRBJ2-7; D gene: TRBD1; V gene: TRBV4-1; clone size: -; CDR3 length: 14; CDR3 DNA: TGCGCCAGCACCGCCGGGACAGGAGCCTACGAGCAGTACTTC; CDR3 protein: CASTAGTGAYEQYF
J gene: TRBJ1-5; D gene: -; V gene: TRBV21-1; clone size: -; CDR3 length: 16; CDR3 DNA: TGTGCCAGCAGCAAAAGTCCCGGCGGAGGTAATCAGCCCCAGCATTTT; CDR3 protein: CASSKSPGGGNQPQHF
J gene: TRBJ1-1; D gene: -; V gene: TRBV28; clone size: -; CDR3 length: 15; CDR3 DNA: TGTGCCAGCACCGTCCCACAGGGTAAGAACACTGAAGCTTTCTTT; CDR3 protein: CASTVPQGKNTEAFF
J gene: TRBJ2-7; D gene: TRBD2; V gene: TRBV5-3; clone size: -; CDR3 length: 17; CDR3 DNA: TGTGCCAGAAGCTTGGGGGAACTAGCGGGAGGCCCCTACGAGCAGTACTTC; CDR3 protein: CARSLGELAGGPYEQYF
J gene: TRBJ1-2; D gene: TRBD1; V gene: TRBV5-5; clone size: -; CDR3 length: 16; CDR3 DNA: TGTGCCAGCAGCCACGGACAGGGGCCCTCCCGGGAGGGCTACACCTTC; CDR3 protein: CASSHGQGPSREGYTF
J gene: TRBJ2-2; D gene: TRBD1; V gene: TRBV6-5; clone size: -; CDR3 length: 15; CDR3 DNA: TGTGCCAGCACTCGACAGGGGGCGGTTGGCGGGGAGCTGTTTTTT; CDR3 protein: CASTRQGAVGGELFF
J gene: TRBJ2-7; D gene: -; V gene: TRBV9; clone size: -; CDR3 length: 15; CDR3 DNA: TGTGCCAGCAGCCCCCGGTCGGGGGTGTCCTACGAGCAGTACTTC; CDR3 protein: CASSPRSGVSYEQYF
J gene: TRBJ2-7; D gene: -; V gene: TRBV5-4; clone size: -; CDR3 length: 13; CDR3 DNA: TGTGCCAGCAGCTTGCGTGGAGACTACGAGCAGTACTTC; CDR3 protein: CASSLRGDYEQYF
J gene: TRBJ2-7; D gene: TRBD1; V gene: TRBV9; clone size: -; CDR3 length: 15; CDR3 DNA: TGTGCCAGCAGCGTAGAACCGGGACAGGGTTACGAGCAGTACTTC; CDR3 protein: CASSVEPGQGYEQYF
J gene: TRBJ2-5; D gene: -; V gene: TRBV24-1; clone size: -; CDR3 length: 16; CDR3 DNA: TGTGCCACCAGTGATTTGCTTGAGACAGAGCAAGAGACCCAGTACTTC; CDR3 protein: CATSDLLETEQETQYF
J gene: TRBJ2-6; D gene: TRBD1; V gene: TRBV2; clone size: few; CDR3 length: 17; CDR3 DNA: TGTGCCAGCAGCGTAGCCCTTGACAGGGCCGGGGCCAACGTCCTGACTTTC; CDR3 protein: CASSVALDRAGANVLTF
J gene: TRBJ1-2; D gene: TRBD1; V gene: TRBV5-8; clone size: -; CDR3 length: 14; CDR3 DNA: TGTGCCAGCAGCACCCGACAGGGCGGGTTTGGCTACACCTTC; CDR3 protein: CASSTRQGGFGYTF
J gene: TRBJ1-4; D gene: -; V gene: TRBV18; clone size: -; CDR3 length: 16; CDR3 DNA: TGTGCCAGCTCACCCAAGAGCCGGACAGATAATGAAAAACTGTTTTTT; CDR3 protein: CASSPKSRTDNEKLFF
J gene: TRBJ2-5; D gene: TRBD2; V gene: TRBV5-4; clone size: -; CDR3 length: 16; CDR3 DNA: TGTGCCAGCAGCTTGGAAAGCGGGAGGAACCAAGAGACCCAGTACTTC; CDR3 protein: CASSLESGRNQETQYF
J gene: TRBJ2-1; D gene: TRBD2; V gene: TRBV15; clone size: -; CDR3 length: 12; CDR3 DNA: TGTGCCACCAGCACTAGCGGGGGCGAGCAGTTCTTC; CDR3 protein: CATSTSGGEQFF